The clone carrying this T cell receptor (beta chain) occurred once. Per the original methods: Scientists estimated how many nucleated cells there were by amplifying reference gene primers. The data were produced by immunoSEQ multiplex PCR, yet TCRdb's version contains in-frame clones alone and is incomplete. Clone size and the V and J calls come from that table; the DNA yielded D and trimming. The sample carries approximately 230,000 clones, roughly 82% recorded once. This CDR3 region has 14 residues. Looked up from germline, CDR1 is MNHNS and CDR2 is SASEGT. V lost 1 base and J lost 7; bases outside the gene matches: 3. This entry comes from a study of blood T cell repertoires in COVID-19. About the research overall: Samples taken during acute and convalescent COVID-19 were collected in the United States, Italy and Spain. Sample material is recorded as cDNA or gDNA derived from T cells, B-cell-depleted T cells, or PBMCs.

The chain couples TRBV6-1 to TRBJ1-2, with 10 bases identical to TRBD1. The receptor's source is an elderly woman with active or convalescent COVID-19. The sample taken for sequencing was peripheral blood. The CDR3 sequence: CASSEGQGAVGYTF. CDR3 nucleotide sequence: TGTGCCAGCAGTGAAGGACAGGGGGCAGTTGGCTACACCTTC.